This T cell receptor (beta chain) came from a study of tumor-infiltrating lymphocytes in primary liver carcinoma. Study-wide background: Per sample, productive TCRbeta reads numbered roughly 3.65 to 7.13 million, similar across tissue types.

The V end lost 6 bases, the J end lost 4 bases, and 6 bases lay between the germline ends. Germline V gene lookup returns CDR1 LNHDA and CDR2 SQIVND (reference sequence). The CDR3 is 12 residues long. Each 20-30 mg portion of unsorted bulk tissue served as the source for co-extraction of RNA and DNA. Patients in the cohort were treatment-naive and living with chronic HBV infection. Priming with a constant-region primer yielded TCR beta cDNA from approximately 500 ng total RNA. TCR beta libraries came from three nested multiplex PCR rounds using slightly modified ARM-PCR. The study ran its first two PCR rounds for 9 to 10 cycles each, using TRBV1-TRBV30 forward primers and a C-beta reverse primer. From the multiplex PCR reads, TCRdb called clonotypes with MiXCR, one entry per CDR3 protein. This sample has about 190,000 distinct CDR3 sequences, with around 85% found just once. In the case of this clonotype: Its antigen is currently unknown.

Study results and caveats: Overlap in tumor-adjacent and tumor-blood pairs fell below that of tumor region pairs.

V usage is TRBV19 and J usage is TRBJ2-2, with D hard to call. Sequenced: tumor tissue from primary liver carcinoma. This clonotype originated in a man between 40 and 49 years old with primary liver carcinoma and hepatitis B virus infection. CDR3 sequence: CASSHTTGELFF. CDR3 nucleotide sequence: TGTGCCAGTAGCCACACCACCGGGGAGCTGTTTTTT.